The TCR beta chain under discussion was sequenced for a study of PD-1 blockade in classical Hodgkin lymphoma. The overall study: On a schedule of every 2 weeks, patients received nivolumab 3 mg/kg intravenously.

Findings and caveats of the study: Newly diagnosed patients were reported to exhibit reduced baseline TCR diversity relative to healthy donors.

This clone showed up just a few times. What it binds is unknown. Clones were read by immunoSEQ multiplex PCR, and TCRdb kept only the in-frame ones, dropping some. The sample lists more than 20,000 clones; more than 75% were seen once. V dropped 4 bases and J dropped 2 bases, with 11 bases sitting between them. This CDR3 comprises 14 residues. Germline CDR1 MGHRA, CDR2 YSYEKL. Sample time point: cycle 4 day 1 (C4D1), after less than 7 weeks of nivolumab. After autologous stem cell transplantation all patients relapsed, and prior brentuximab vedotin exposure differed between cohorts. The receptor comes from a human donor with classical Hodgkin lymphoma. V usage is TRBV4-1 and J usage is TRBJ1-2; tentative D call: TRBD1 (6 bases). The sample consisted of peripheral blood mononuclear cells (PBMCs), taken before the fourth cycle of nivolumab. In DNA, the CDR3 is TGCGCCAGCAGCCGACCCGACAGGAACTATGGCTACACCTTC. Protein product: CASSRPDRNYGYTF.